Shown below are 3 T cell receptor beta chains from a single sample sequenced in a study of beta chain features in type 1 diabetes. The antigens these receptors bind are not known. The sequenced template was cDNA made from the entire isolated RNA. The repertoire was sequenced with immunoSEQ multiplex PCR; TCRdb's copy has only in-frame clones and lacks some. The data contain about 650,000 clones, around 12% of them singletons. General study points: TCRB CDR3 length was moderately but significantly reduced in all four CD4+ subsets of Type 1 diabetes patients.

Sequencing was carried out using naive CD4+ T cells from blood. These receptors all stem from a man in his thirties or forties with type 1 diabetes.

This clone was detected a few times. This chain uses TRBV28 with TRBJ2-2, with TRBD1 matching 7 bases. The CDR3 extends over 15 amino acids. Looked up from germline, CDR1 is MDHEN and CDR2 is SYDVKM. V gave up 4 bases and J gave up 0 bases; unmatched junction bases: 2. CDR3 amino acids: CASSSTGTNTGELFF. DNA of the CDR3: TGTGCCAGCAGTTCGACAGGGACGAACACCGGGGAGCTGTTTTTT.

The rearrangement links TRBV7-9 to TRBJ2-5, with TRBD1 as a possible D gene (5 bases). The J call is doubtful: the DNA matches TRBJ2-7 better. Germline V gene sequence: CDR1 SEHNR, CDR2 FQNEAQ (reference sequence). The CDR3 consists of 13 residues. The CDR3 nucleotides are TGTGCCAGCAGCCCGGTCAGGGTCCACGAGCAGTACTTC. Protein product: CASSPVRVHEQYF.

This clone was observed a handful of times. This chain uses TRBV7-3 with TRBJ2-3; the D is unclear. Trimming pared 5 bases from V and 1 base from J, leaving 13 bases between. The CDR3 extends over 15 amino acids. Germline CDR1 is SGHTA and CDR2 is FQGTGA. For the CDR3, the DNA is TGTGCCAGCAGCCCTCATGGCCCCGGCACAGATACGCAGTATTTT. This gives the protein CASSPHGPGTDTQYF.